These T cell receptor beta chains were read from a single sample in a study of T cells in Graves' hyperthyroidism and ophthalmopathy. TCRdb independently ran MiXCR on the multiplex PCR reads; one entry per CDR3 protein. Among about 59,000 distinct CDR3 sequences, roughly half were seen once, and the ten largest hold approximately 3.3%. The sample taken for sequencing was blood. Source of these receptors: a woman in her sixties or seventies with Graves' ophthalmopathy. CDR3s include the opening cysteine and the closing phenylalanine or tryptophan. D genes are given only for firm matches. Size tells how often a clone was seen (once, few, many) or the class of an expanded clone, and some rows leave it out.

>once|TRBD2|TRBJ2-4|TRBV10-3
TGTGCCACCAGTGATACGACTAGCGGGAGAGCCAAAAACATTCAGTACTTC
CATSDTTSGRAKNIQYF
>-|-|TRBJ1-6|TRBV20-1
TGCAGTGCCAGGCCCCTCCACTTT
CSARPLHF
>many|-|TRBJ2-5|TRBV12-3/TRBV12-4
TGTGCCAGCACCCTATCCCTGGGCCGACACGGGCCCCAGTACTTC
CASTLSLGRHGPQYF
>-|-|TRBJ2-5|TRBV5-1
TGCGCCAGCAGCCGGCAGGGACAAGAGACCCAGTACTTC
CASSRQGQETQYF
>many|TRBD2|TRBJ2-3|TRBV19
TGTGCCAGTAGTTTAGCGGGACCCACAGATACGCAGTATTTT
CASSLAGPTDTQYF
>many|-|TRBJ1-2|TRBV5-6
TGTGCCAGCAGCTTGTGGTCCGGCGTTCGCTACACCTTC
CASSLWSGVRYTF
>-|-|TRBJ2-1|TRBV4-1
TGCGCCAGCGGCCGAACCAGGGCCTTCGAGCAGTTCTTC
CASGRTRAFEQFF
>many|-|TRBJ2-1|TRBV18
TGTGCCAGCTCACGGGACCGATCTAACAATGAGCAGTTCTTC
CASSRDRSNNEQFF
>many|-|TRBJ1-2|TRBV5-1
TGCGCCAGCAGCGCCCTTCAGGGTTACTATGGCTACACCTTC
CASSALQGYYGYTF
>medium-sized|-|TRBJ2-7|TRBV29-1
TGCAGCGTTTTCACAGGGTCCGCGCAGTACTTC
CSVFTGSAQYF
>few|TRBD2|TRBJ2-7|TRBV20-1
TGCAGTGCTAGCCCCCCGGGACTAGCGAGGCAGTACTTC
CSASPPGLARQYF
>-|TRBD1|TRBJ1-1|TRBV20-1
TGCAGTGCAATGAGTAGGACAGGGGGCACTGAAGCTTTCTTT
CSAMSRTGGTEAFF
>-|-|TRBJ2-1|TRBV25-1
TGTGCCAGCAGTGAATATCTTGTCGCAGGGGAGCAGTTCTTC
CASSEYLVAGEQFF
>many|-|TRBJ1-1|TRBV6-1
TGTGCCAGCAGTGAAGACGGGGGGGTTACTGAAGCTTTCTTT
CASSEDGGVTEAFF
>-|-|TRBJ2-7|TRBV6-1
TGTGCCAGCAGTTTTACCCATTCGACGGACGGGCTCTACGAGCAGTACTTC
CASSFTHSTDGLYEQYF
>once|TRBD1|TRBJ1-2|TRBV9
TGTGCCAGCAGCGTAGGAGGGGGCGCCGGCTATGGCTACACCTTC
CASSVGGGAGYGYTF
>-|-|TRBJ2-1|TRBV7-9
TGTGCCAGCAGCCCAGATCGGAATGAGCAGTTCTTC
CASSPDRNEQFF
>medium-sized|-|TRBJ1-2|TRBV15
TGTGCCACCAGCAGAGATCGCGCTACCCGGACTGGCTACACCTTC
CATSRDRATRTGYTF
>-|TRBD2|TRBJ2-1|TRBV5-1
TGCGCCAGCAGCTTGGACAGGTCGTCCGGGACTAGCGGAGATAGCTCCTACAATGAGCAGTTCTTC
CASSLDRSSGTSGDSSYNEQFF
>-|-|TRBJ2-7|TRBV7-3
TGTGCCAGCAGCGTCAGGGCGGACACCGGGGAGCTGTACTTC
CASSVRADTGELYF
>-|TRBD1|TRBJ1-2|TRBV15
TGTGCCACCAGCAGCTTCGGACAGGGGGGATATAACTATGGCTACACCTTC
CATSSFGQGGYNYGYTF
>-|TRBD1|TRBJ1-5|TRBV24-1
TGTGCCACCAGTGATGGCAGGGGGGATAGGGGTCAGCCCCAGCATTTT
CATSDGRGDRGQPQHF
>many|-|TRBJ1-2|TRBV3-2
TGTGCCAGCAGCCCGGCCGGGGGCAAATATGGCTACACCTTC
CASSPAGGKYGYTF
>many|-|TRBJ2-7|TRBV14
TGTGCCAGCAGCCCATCACATCGGGGAACCTACGAGCAGTACTTC
CASSPSHRGTYEQYF
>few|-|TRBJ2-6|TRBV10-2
TGCGCCAGCAGTGCACAGAGCTCTGGGGCCAACGTCCTGACTTTC
CASSAQSSGANVLTF
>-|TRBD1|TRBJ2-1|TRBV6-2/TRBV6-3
TGTGCCACCACTGACAGGGCAGGGGAGCAGTTCTTC
CATTDRAGEQFF
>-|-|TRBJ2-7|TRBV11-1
TGTGCCAGCAGCTCCCTTGCCGGCAGGACCCTCTACGAGCAGTACTTC
CASSSLAGRTLYEQYF
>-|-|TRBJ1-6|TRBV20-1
TGCAGTGCTACAAACAGGGTGTATTCATCCCTCCACTTT
CSATNRVYSSLHF
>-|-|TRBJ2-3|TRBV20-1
TGCAGTAGCGGTTACAATGAGCAGTATTTT
CSSGYNEQYF
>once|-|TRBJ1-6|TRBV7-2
TGTGCCAGCAGCGAAGACTCAGGGTTTTCACACCTCCACTTT
CASSEDSGFSHLHF
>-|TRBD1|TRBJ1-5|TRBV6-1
TGTGCCAGCAGTGAAGCGGGGACAGGAGGTACTCAGCCCCAGCATTTT
CASSEAGTGGTQPQHF
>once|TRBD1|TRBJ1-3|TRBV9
TGTGCCAGCAGCGCGGACAGGGGCGCTGGAAACACCATATATTTT
CASSADRGAGNTIYF
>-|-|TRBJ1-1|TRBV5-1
TGCGCCAGCAGCATAGTGGGGGTGGGAGGTACTGAAGCTTCCTTT
CASSIVGVGGTEASF
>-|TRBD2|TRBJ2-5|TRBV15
TGTGCCACCAGCAGAGACCCTAGCGGGAAAGAGACCCAGTACTTC
CATSRDPSGKETQYF
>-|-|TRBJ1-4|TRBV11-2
TGTGCCAGCAACTTAGAGGGCACAAGTGAAAAACTGTTTTTT
CASNLEGTSEKLFF
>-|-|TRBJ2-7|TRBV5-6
TGTGCCAGCAGCTTGAGGAGGGACTCCTACCTGGGAGAGCAGTACTTC
CASSLRRDSYLGEQYF
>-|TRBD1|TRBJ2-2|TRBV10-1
TGCGCCAGCAATGGGGACAGCTTAACCGGGGAGCTGTTTTTT
CASNGDSLTGELFF
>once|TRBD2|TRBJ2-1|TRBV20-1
TGCAGTGTCGAGCGGGAGGAACGGCAGTTCTTC
CSVEREERQFF
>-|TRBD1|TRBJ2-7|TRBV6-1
TGTGCCAGCAGAGGGACAGGGGGAAGCTACGAGCAGTACTTC
CASRGTGGSYEQYF
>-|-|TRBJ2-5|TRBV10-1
TGCGCCAGCAGTGGCTCTCTGTACCAAGAGACCCAGCACTTC
CASSGSLYQETQHF
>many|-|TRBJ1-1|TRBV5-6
TGTGCCAGCAGCTTCTCGAGGACTGAAGCTTTCTTT
CASSFSRTEAFF
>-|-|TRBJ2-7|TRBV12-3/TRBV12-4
TGTGCCAGCAGTACCGCCTTAACAGGGTTATGGGAGCAGTACTTC
CASSTALTGLWEQYF
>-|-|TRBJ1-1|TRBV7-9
TGTGCCAGCAGCTTAGTTCACACTGAAGCTTTCTTT
CASSLVHTEAFF
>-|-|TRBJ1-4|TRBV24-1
TGTGCCACCAGTGATTTCCCGAACGGAGAAAAACTGTTTTTT
CATSDFPNGEKLFF
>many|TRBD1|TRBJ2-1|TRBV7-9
TGTGCCAGCAGCTTGGGGAGGGGACAGGGTCGCAATGAGCAGTTCTTC
CASSLGRGQGRNEQFF
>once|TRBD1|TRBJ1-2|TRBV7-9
TGTGCCAGCAGCTCATCCGGGACAGGGGGGAAGTATGGCTACACCTTC
CASSSSGTGGKYGYTF
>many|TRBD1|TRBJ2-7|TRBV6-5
TGTGCCAGCAGAACCGGGACAGTCCTCTACGAGCAGTACTTC
CASRTGTVLYEQYF
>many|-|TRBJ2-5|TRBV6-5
TGTGCCAGCAGTTTGCCGGGACCACGAGAGACCCAGTACTTC
CASSLPGPRETQYF
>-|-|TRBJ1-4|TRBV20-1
TGCAGTGCGTCCCAGGGGTGGGATGAAAAACTGTTTTTT
CSASQGWDEKLFF
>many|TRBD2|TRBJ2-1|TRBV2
TGTGCCAGCAGCCTCCGCGGCGGGAGCGGGTACAATGAGCAGTTCTTC
CASSLRGGSGYNEQFF
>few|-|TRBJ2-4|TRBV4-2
TGTGCCAGCAGCCATTTTTTCCAGGTTAACGACGACCTAGCCAAAAACATTCAGTACTTC
CASSHFFQVNDDLAKNIQYF
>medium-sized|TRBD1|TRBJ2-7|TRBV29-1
TGCAGCGTTGGACAGGGTCCCCCCTACGAGCAGTACTTC
CSVGQGPPYEQYF
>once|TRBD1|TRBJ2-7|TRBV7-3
TGTGCCAGCAGCTTAGCGGCGACACAGGGGGCCTACGAGCAGTACTTC
CASSLAATQGAYEQYF
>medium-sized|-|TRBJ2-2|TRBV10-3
TGTGCCATCAGTGAGTCGAGGACCGTCGACACCGGGGAGCTGTTTTTT
CAISESRTVDTGELFF
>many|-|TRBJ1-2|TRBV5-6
TGTGCCAGCAGCCAATTGACAGGAGACTATGGCTACACCTTC
CASSQLTGDYGYTF